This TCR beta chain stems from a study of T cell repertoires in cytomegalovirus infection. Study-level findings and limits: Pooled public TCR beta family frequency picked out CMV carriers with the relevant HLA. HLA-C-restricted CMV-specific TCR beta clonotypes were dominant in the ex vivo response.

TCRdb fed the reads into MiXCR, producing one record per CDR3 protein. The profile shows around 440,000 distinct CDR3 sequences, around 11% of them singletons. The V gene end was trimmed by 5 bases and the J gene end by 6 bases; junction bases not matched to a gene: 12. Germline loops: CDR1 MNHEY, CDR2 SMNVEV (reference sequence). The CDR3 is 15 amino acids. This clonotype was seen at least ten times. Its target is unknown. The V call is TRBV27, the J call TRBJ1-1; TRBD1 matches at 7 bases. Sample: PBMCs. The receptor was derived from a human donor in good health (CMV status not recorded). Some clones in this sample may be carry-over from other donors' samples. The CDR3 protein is CASSPRRGDSPEAFF. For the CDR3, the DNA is TGTGCCAGCAGTCCTAGAAGGGGGGACAGCCCTGAAGCTTTCTTT.